These 11 T cell receptor beta chains came from one sample sequenced in a study of cytomegalovirus exposure and HLA in healthy donors. The primer mix had 60 Vbeta and 13 Jbeta primers. Some clones are missing from TCRdb's copy, which holds only in-frame ones; the method was immunoSEQ multiplex PCR. The sample records 110,000 to 150,000 clones, roughly 9.7% being singletons. Sample: PBMCs. Receptors were obtained from a man between 45 and 60 years old in good health and CMV-seronegative.

V is TRBV6-5 and J is TRBJ2-7; TRBD2 agrees at 7 bases. The trim removed 8 bases at V and 5 bases at J, leaving 9 bases unmatched. CDR1 is MNHEY, CDR2 SVGAGI, per germline. The CDR3 runs to 13 residues. This CDR3 is CASRGWGTNEQYF. CDR3 DNA sequence: TGTGCCAGCCGAGGGTGGGGGACTAACGAGCAGTACTTC.

This clone occurred a few times. The chain recombines TRBV5-4 with TRBJ2-7, with D perhaps matching TRBD2 (5 bases). Germline lookup yields CDR1 SGHNT and CDR2 YYREEE (reference sequence). This CDR3 spans 12 amino acids. The V gene lost 4 bases and the J gene lost 7 bases, with 12 bases spanning the gap. The CDR3 DNA sequence: TGTGCCAGCAGCGGGCGGGCCGGGGAGCAGTACTTC. It yields the protein CASSGRAGEQYF. The complete variable domain, with remaining parts taken from reference TRBV5-4 and TRBJ2-7, reads ETGVTQSPTHLIKTRGQQVTLRCSSQSGHNTVSWYQQALGQGPQFIFQYYREEENGRGNFPPRFSGLQFPNYSSELNVNALELDDSALYLCASSGRAGEQYFGPGTRLTVT.

A few counts support this clone. This rearrangement joins TRBV6-6 to TRBJ1-6, with TRBD1 matching over 8 bases. Germline CDR1 and CDR2: MNHNY and SVGAGI (reference sequence). V trimming: 6 bases; J trimming: 7 bases; junction bases outside the gene matches: 11. The CDR3 is 16 residues long. CDR3 protein: CASRPGGQVFNSPLHF. In DNA form, the CDR3 reads TGTGCCAGCAGACCCGGGGGACAGGTTTTCAATTCACCCCTCCACTTT.

This clone was recorded a few times. This chain joins TRBV7-2 and TRBJ1-5, with TRBD1 identical over 7 bases. Germline values: CDR1 SGHTA, CDR2 FQGNSA. Trimming cost V 1 base and J 3 bases; bases outside gene matches: 12. The CDR3 is made up of 18 amino acids. CDR3 region: CASSLGAGGQLLNQPQHF. The CDR3 nucleotides read TGTGCCAGCAGCTTAGGGGCTGGGGGACAGCTCCTCAATCAGCCCCAGCATTTT. The full variable domain, its missing parts supplied by reference TRBV7-2 and TRBJ1-5, is GAGVSQSPSNKVTEKGKDVELRCDPISGHTALYWYRQSLGQGLEFLIYFQGNSAPDKSGLPSDRFSAERTGGSVSTLTIQRTQQEDSAVYLCASSLGAGGQLLNQPQHFGDGTRLSIL.

This clone has just a few counts. The J gene is TRBJ2-1, the V gene TRBV9, with 9 positions matching TRBD2. Trimming at V came to 3 bases and at J to 6 bases, leaving 10 bases not matched to a gene. Looked up from germline, CDR1 is SGDLS and CDR2 is YYNGEE. This CDR3 has 16 amino acids. CDR3 nucleotides: TGTGCCAGCAGCGCTCCGCGGGGGGGCCTTGGCAATGAGCAGTTCTTC. Its protein is CASSAPRGGLGNEQFF.

This clone was seen only a few times. The chain couples TRBV6-5 to TRBJ1-2; perhaps TRBD1 as D (5 bases). CDR1 is MNHEY, CDR2 SVGAGI, per germline. The CDR3 runs 14 residues. The ends were cut back, 0 bases at V and 7 bases at J, with 12 bases in the middle. The CDR3 nucleotides read TGTGCCAGCAGTTACTCAGGAGGGGAGCGTGGCTACACCTTC. Translation: CASSYSGGERGYTF.

The chain carries TRBV6-5 and TRBJ2-3, with 7 bases fitting TRBD1. Germline V CDR1 and CDR2: MNHEY, SVGAGI. CDR3 length: 13 amino acids. Trimming at V came to 5 bases and at J to 5 bases, leaving 4 bases not matched to a gene. The CDR3 region is CASSPQGQDTQYF. In nucleotides, the CDR3 is TGTGCCAGCAGTCCACAGGGGCAAGATACGCAGTATTTT.

J is TRBJ1-6 and V is TRBV5-4; D gene uncertain. Trimming stripped 0 bases from V and 11 bases from J, with 12 bases between. The CDR3 covers 14 residues. Germline V CDR1 and CDR2: SGHNT, YYREEE (reference sequence). The CDR3 here is CASSLESFNTPLHF. CDR3 nucleotides: TGTGCCAGCAGCTTGGAAAGCTTCAATACACCCCTCCACTTT.

This clone has only a few counts. The chain combines TRBV27 with TRBJ1-5; TRBD1 agrees at 9 bases. J gave up 7 bases and V 4 bases, and 5 bases lay outside the gene matches. Germline CDR1 MNHEY, CDR2 SMNVEV (reference sequence). The CDR3 is made up of 14 amino acids. This chain's CDR3 is CASSSRQGGQPQHF. CDR3 coding DNA: TGTGCCAGCAGTTCAAGACAGGGGGGACAGCCCCAGCATTTT.

The genes are TRBV5-4 and TRBJ2-2, with D possibly being TRBD2 (5 bases). CDR1 is SGHNT, CDR2 YYREEE, per germline (reference sequence). Trimming shortened V by 5 bases and J by 6 bases, and 17 bases separated the two germline ends. This CDR3 is built from 15 residues. Here the CDR3 reads CASSFRTGSAGELFF. CDR3 DNA: TGTGCCAGCAGTTTTCGGACGGGATCGGCCGGGGAGCTGTTTTTT.

The rearrangement links TRBV14 to TRBJ2-5; 8 nucleotides agree with TRBD2. The CDR3 has 19 amino acids. V gave up 2 bases and J gave up 1 base; unmatched junction bases: 15. CDR1 is SGHDN and CDR2 is FVKESK in the germline V gene. DNA for the CDR3: TGTGCCAGCAGCCAACCGGAGGGCGTAGGGCTAGCGGGCCAAGAGACCCAGTACTTC. This sequence encodes CASSQPEGVGLAGQETQYF.